This T cell receptor (beta chain) was retrieved from a study of blood T cell repertoires in COVID-19. TCRdb keeps only in-frame clones here, not all; method: immunoSEQ multiplex PCR. The sample contains 180,000 or so clones, about 85% of which appear only once. The TCR comes from a man aged 60-69 years who had recovered from COVID-19. Sequencing input: peripheral blood.

This chain's CDR3 is CASSVGQPGNTQYF. CDR3 nucleotide sequence: TGTGCCAGCAGCGTCGGGCAGCCGGGAAATACGCAGTATTTT. The chain links TRBV9 to TRBJ2-3, with D maybe TRBD2 (5 bases). Germline CDR1 SGDLS, CDR2 YYNGEE. V was trimmed by 2 bases and J by 7 bases, leaving 14 bases between them. This CDR3 has 14 amino acids.